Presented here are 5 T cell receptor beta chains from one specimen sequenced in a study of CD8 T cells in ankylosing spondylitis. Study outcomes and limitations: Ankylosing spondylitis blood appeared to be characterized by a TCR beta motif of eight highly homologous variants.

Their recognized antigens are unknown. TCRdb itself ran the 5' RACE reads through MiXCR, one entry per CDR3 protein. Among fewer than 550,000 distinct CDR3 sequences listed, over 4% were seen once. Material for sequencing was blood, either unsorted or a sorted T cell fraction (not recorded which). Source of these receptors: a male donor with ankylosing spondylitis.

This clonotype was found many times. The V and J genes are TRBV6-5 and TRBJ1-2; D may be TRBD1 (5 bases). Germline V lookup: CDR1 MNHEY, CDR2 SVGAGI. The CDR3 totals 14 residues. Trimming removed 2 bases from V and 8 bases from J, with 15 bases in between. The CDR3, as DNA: TGTGCCAGCAGTTACATCGCAGGGAGAGAGGGCTACACCTTC. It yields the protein CASSYIAGREGYTF.

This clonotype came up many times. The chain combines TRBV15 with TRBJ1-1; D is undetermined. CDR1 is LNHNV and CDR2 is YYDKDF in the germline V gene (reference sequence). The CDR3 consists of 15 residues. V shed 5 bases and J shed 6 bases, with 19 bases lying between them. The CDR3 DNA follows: TGTGCCACCAGCCACCGGGCTACTAGGTTCGCTGAAGCTTTCTTT. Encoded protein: CATSHRATRFAEAFF.

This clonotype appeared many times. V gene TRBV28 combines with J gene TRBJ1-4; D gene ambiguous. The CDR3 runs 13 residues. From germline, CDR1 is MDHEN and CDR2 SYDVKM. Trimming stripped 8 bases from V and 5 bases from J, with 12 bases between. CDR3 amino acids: CASGSSWNEKLFF. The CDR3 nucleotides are TGTGCCAGCGGGAGTAGCTGGAATGAAAAACTGTTTTTT.

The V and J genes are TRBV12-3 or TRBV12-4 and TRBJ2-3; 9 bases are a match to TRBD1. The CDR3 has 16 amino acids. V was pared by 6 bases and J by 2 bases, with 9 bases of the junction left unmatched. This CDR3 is CASSLTGGVLTDTQYF. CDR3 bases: TGTGCCAGCAGCCTGACAGGGGGAGTCCTCACAGATACGCAGTATTTT.

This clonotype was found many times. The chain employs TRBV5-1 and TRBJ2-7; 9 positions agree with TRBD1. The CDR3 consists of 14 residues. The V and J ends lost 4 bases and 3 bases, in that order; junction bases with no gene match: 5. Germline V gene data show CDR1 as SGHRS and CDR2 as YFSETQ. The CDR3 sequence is CASSVTGGVYEQYF. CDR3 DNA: TGCGCCAGCAGCGTGACAGGGGGGGTCTACGAGCAGTACTTC.